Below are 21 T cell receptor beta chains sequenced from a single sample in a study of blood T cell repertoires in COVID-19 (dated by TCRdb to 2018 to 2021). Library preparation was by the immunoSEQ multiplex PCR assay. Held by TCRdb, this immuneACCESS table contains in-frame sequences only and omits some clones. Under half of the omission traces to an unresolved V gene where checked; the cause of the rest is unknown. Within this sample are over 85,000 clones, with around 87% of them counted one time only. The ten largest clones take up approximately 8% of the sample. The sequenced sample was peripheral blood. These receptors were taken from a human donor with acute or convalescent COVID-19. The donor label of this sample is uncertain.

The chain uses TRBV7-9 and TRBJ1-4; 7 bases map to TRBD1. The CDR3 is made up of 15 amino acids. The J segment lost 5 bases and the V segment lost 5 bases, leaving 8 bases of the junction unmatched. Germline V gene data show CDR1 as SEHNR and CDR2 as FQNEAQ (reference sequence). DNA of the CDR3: TGTGCCAGCAGCCAATACACAGGGGACAATGAAAAACTGTTTTTT. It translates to CASSQYTGDNEKLFF.

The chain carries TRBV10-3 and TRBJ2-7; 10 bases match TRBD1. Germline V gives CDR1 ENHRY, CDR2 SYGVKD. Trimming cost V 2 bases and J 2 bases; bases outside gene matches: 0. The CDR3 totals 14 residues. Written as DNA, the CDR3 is TGTGCCATCAGTGAGGGGACAGGGGCCTACGAGCAGTACTTC. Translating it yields CAISEGTGAYEQYF.

The CDR3 sequence: CASSEVLGFGGLGAGETQYF. The DNA of the CDR3 is TGTGCCAGCAGTGAAGTGCTCGGGTTCGGGGGGCTAGGGGCGGGAGAGACCCAGTACTTC. The chain recombines TRBV6-1 with TRBJ2-5, with D possibly matching TRBD2 (7 bases). The V gene lost 1 base and the J gene lost 4 bases, with 28 bases spanning the gap. CDR3 length: 20 residues. CDR1 is MNHNS, CDR2 SASEGT, per germline.

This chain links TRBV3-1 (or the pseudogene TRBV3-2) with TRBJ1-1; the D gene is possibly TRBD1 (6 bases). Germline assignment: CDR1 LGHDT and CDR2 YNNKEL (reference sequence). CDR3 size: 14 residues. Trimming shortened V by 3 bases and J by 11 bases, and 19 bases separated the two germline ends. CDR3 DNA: TGTGCCAGCAGCCAGGGACAACCAGTTGTGATGGCTTTCTTT. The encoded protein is CASSQGQPVVMAFF.

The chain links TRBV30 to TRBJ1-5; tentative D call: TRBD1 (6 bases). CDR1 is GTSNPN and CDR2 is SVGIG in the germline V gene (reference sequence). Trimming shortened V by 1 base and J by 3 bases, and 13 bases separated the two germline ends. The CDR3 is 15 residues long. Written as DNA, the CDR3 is TGTGCCTGGAGTGGGGCAGGGGTGAACAATCAGCCCCAGCATTTT. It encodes CAWSGAGVNNQPQHF. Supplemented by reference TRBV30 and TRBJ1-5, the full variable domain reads SQTIHQWPATLVQPVGSPLSLECTVEGTSNPNLYWYRQAAGRGLQLLFYSVGIGQISSEVPQNLSASRPQDRQFILSSKKLLLSDSGFYLCAWSGAGVNNQPQHFGDGTRLSIL.

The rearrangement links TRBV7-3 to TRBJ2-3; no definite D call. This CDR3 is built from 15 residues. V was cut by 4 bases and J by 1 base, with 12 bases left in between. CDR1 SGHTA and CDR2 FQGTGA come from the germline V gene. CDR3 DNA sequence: TGTGCCAGCAGCTCACCGGGTTCTGGCACAGATACGCAGTATTTT. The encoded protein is CASSSPGSGTDTQYF.

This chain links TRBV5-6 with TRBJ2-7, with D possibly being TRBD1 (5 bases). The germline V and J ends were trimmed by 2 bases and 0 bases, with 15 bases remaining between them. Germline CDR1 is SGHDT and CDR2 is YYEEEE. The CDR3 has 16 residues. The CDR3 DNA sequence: TGTGCCAGCAGCTTTCTTACCGTGACAGACTCCTACGAGCAGTACTTC. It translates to CASSFLTVTDSYEQYF.

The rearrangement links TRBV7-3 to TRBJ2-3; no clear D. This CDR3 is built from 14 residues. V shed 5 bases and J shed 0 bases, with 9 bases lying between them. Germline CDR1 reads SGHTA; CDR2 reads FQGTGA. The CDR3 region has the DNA TGTGCCAGCAGCCCTTTGTCTAGCACAGATACGCAGTATTTT. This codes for CASSPLSSTDTQYF.

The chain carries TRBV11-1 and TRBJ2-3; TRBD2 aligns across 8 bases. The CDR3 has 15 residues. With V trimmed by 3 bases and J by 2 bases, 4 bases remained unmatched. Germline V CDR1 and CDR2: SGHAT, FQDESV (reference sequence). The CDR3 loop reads CASSFPRGVTDTQYF. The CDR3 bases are TGTGCCAGCAGCTTTCCGCGGGGGGTCACAGATACGCAGTATTTT.

The CDR3 sequence: CASSVGTVLRGYTF. CDR3 nucleotide sequence: TGTGCCAGCAGCGTAGGTACAGTCCTTCGGGGCTACACCTTC. The chain employs TRBV9 and TRBJ1-2; D remains ambiguous. Germline loops: CDR1 SGDLS, CDR2 YYNGEE. The CDR3 runs 14 residues. V lost 0 bases and J lost 8, with 14 bases in between.

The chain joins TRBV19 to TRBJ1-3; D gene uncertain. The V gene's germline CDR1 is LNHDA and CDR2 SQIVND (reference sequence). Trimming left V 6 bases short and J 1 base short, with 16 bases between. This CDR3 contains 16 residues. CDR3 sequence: CASSNAEQKSGNTIYF. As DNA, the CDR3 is TGTGCCAGTAGCAACGCGGAGCAGAAATCTGGAAACACCATATATTTT.

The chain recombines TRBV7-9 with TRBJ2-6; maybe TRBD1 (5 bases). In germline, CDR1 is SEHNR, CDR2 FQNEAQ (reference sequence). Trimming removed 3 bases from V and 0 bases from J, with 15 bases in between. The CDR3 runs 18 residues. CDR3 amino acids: CASSFSAGLNSGANVLTF. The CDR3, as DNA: TGTGCCAGCAGCTTCTCCGCAGGGCTGAACTCTGGGGCCAACGTCCTGACTTTC.

The CDR3 DNA follows: TGTGCCAGCAGCTTAAGGACTAGCGGGGGGAGGGATGAGCAGTTCTTC. This codes for CASSLRTSGGRDEQFF. The chain is built from TRBV9 and TRBJ2-1; 14 bases line up with TRBD2. The CDR3 totals 16 residues. Looked up from germline, CDR1 is SGDLS and CDR2 is YYNGEE. Trimming removed 4 bases from V and 8 bases from J; junction bases left unmatched: 8.

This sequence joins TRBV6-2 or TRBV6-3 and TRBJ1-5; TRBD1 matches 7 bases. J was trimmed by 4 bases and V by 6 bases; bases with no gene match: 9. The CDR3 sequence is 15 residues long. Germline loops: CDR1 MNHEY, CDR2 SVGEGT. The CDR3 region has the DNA TGTGCCAGCAGCCGTAACAGGGGTCCTAATCAGCCCCAGCATTTT. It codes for CASSRNRGPNQPQHF.

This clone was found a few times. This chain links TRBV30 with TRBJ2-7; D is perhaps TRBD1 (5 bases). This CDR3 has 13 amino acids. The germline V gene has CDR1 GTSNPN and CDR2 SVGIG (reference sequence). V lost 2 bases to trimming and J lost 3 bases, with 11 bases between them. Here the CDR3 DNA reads TGTGCCTGGAGTCGTGGCAGGGACTACGAGCAGTACTTC. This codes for CAWSRGRDYEQYF.

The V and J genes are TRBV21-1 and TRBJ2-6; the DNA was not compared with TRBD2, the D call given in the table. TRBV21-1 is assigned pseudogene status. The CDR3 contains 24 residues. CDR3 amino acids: CASSTPPRRGSPRNYNSGANVLTF. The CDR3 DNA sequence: TGTGCCAGCAGCACCCCTCCGCGTCGTGGCAGCCCAAGGAACTACAATTCTGGGGCCAACGTCCTGACTTTC.

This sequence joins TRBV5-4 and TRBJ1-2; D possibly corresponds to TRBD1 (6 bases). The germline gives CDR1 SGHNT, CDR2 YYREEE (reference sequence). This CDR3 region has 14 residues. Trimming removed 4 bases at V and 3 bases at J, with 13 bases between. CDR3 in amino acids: CASSRQAADYGYTF. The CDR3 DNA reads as TGTGCCAGCAGCCGACAGGCCGCGGACTATGGCTACACCTTC.

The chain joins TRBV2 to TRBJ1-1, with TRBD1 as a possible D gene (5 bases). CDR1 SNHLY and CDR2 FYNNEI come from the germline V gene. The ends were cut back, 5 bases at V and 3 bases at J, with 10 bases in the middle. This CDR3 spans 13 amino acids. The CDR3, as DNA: TGTGCCAGCAGTCCCAGGGAGGACACTGAAGCTTTCTTT. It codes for CASSPREDTEAFF. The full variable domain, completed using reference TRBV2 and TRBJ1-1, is EPEVTQTPSHQVTQMGQEVILRCVPISNHLYFYWYRQILGQKVEFLVSFYNNEISEKSEIFDDQFSVERPDGSNFTLKIRSTKLEDSAMYFCASSPREDTEAFFGQGTRLTVV.

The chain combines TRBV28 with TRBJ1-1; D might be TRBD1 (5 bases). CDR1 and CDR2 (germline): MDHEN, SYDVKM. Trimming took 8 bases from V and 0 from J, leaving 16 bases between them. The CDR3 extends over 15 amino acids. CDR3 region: CASLPGGTVNTEAFF. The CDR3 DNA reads TGTGCCAGCCTACCCGGCGGGACGGTGAACACTGAAGCTTTCTTT.

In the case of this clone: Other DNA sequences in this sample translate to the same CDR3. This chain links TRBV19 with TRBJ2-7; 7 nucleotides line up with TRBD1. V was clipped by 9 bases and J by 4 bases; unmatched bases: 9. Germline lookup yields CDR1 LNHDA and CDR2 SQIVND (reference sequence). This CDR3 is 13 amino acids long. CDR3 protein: CASSLRDSYEQYF. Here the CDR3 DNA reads TGTGCCAGCAGTCTCCGGGACAGTTACGAGCAGTACTTC.

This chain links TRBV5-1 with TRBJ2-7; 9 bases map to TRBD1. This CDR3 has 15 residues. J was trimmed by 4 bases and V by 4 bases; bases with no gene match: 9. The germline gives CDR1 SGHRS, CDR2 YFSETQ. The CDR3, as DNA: TGCGCCAGCAGCCTCGGCGGGACAGGGCCATACGAGCAGTACTTC. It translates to CASSLGGTGPYEQYF.